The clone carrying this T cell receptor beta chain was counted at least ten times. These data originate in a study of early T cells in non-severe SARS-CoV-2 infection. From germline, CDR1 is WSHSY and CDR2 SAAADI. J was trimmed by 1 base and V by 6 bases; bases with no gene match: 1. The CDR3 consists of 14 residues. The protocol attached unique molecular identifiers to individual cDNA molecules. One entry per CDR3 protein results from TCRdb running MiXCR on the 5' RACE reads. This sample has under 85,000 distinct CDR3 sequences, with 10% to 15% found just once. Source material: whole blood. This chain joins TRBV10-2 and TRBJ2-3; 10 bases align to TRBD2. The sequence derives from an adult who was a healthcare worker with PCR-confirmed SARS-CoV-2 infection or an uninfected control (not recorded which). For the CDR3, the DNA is TGCGCCAGCAGCGGACTAGCGGGCACAGATACGCAGTATTTT. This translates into CASSGLAGTDTQYF.